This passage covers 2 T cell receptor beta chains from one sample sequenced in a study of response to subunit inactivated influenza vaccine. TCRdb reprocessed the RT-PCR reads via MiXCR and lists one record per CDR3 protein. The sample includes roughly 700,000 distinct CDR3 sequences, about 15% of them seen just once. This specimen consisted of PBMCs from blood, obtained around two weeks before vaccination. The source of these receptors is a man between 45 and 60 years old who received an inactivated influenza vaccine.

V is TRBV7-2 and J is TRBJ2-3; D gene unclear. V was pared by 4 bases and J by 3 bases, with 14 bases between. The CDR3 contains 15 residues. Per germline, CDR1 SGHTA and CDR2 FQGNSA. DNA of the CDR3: TGTGCCAGCAGCTCGGGTCCCTCTATTACAGATACGCAGTATTTT. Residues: CASSSGPSITDTQYF.

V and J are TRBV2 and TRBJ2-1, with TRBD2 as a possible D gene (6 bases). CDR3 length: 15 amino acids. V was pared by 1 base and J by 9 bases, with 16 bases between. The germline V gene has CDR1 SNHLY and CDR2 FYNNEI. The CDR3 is CASSEVGGRYGEQFF. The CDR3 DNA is TGTGCCAGCAGTGAAGTTGGTGGGAGGTACGGTGAGCAGTTCTTC. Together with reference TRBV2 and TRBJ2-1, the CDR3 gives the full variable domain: EPEVTQTPSHQVTQMGQEVILRCVPISNHLYFYWYRQILGQKVEFLVSFYNNEISEKSEIFDDQFSVERPDGSNFTLKIRSTKLEDSAMYFCASSEVGGRYGEQFFGPGTRLTVL.